The 32 T cell receptor beta chains below all came from one sample that was sequenced in a study of blood T cell repertoires in COVID-19 (TCRdb year 2020). Library generation was performed with the immunoSEQ multiplex PCR assay. Not all clones reach the TCRdb copy of this immuneACCESS table, which keeps in-frame sequences only. Checked studies attribute under half of the gap to unresolved V genes and leave the rest unexplained. Across this sample there are 150,000 to 200,000 clones, with approximately 86% seen only once. Roughly 2.9% of the sample belongs to the ten largest clones. The sequenced sample was peripheral blood. Source of these receptors: a woman aged 30 to 39 with active or convalescent COVID-19.

This clone was seen a single time. The chain couples TRBV30 to TRBJ2-1, with 10 bases that match TRBD2. Germline assignment: CDR1 GTSNPN and CDR2 SVGIG (reference sequence). V was pared by 0 bases and J by 8 bases, with 4 bases of the junction left unmatched. CDR3 length: 14 residues. The CDR3 region has the DNA TGTGCCTGGAGTGTAAGCGGGGGGGCCGATGAGCAGTTCTTC. Translated: CAWSVSGGADEQFF.

This clone occurred once. The chain recombines TRBV7-8 with TRBJ1-1, with D unresolved. This CDR3 is built from 12 residues. The germline V gene has CDR1 SGHVS and CDR2 FQNEAQ. V shed 5 bases and J shed 5 bases, with 9 bases lying between them. DNA of the CDR3: TGTGCCAGCAGCACCCTGAGGACTGAAGCTTTCTTT. Amino acid sequence: CASSTLRTEAFF.

This chain uses TRBV28 with TRBJ1-4; 10 bases are shared with TRBD1. V dropped 10 bases and J dropped 8; count of bases not matched to a gene: 10. The CDR3 extends over 14 amino acids. CDR1 is MDHEN and CDR2 is SYDVKM in the germline V gene. In DNA, the CDR3 is TGTGCCACCCTAAGGGACAGGGGTGGAGAAAAACTGTTTTTT. Amino acid sequence: CATLRDRGGEKLFF.

V usage is TRBV15 and J usage is TRBJ2-1; 9 bases are shared with TRBD1. The V and J ends lost 5 bases and 7 bases, in that order; junction bases with no gene match: 15. From germline, CDR1 is LNHNV and CDR2 YYDKDF (reference sequence). This CDR3 contains 17 residues. CDR3 loop: CATSERRGQGKKNEQFF. The CDR3 DNA follows: TGTGCCACCAGCGAACGCCGGGGACAGGGAAAGAAGAATGAGCAGTTCTTC.

In its sample, this clone was seen a few times. CDR3 protein: CASSSGLVLETQYF. CDR3 DNA: TGTGCCAGCAGCTCGGGACTCGTTTTGGAGACCCAGTACTTC. This chain links TRBV7-8 with TRBJ2-5; maybe TRBD2 (6 bases). There are 14 residues in the CDR3. Germline V gene lookup returns CDR1 SGHVS and CDR2 FQNEAQ. V was cut by 4 bases and J by 5 bases, with 14 bases left in between.

The chain employs TRBV11-2 and TRBJ2-1, with 7 bases matching TRBD2. CDR3 length: 17 residues. J lost 2 bases, V lost 4 bases, and 11 bases had no gene match. The germline V gene encodes CDR1 SGHAT and CDR2 FQNNGV. The CDR3 region has the DNA TGTGCCAGCAGCTGGCCTCGCGGGAGATGGGCCTACAATGAGCAGTTCTTC. Its protein product is CASSWPRGRWAYNEQFF.

The CDR3 DNA is TGTGCCAGCAGCGCCGGTACGACAGGGCACTATGGCTACACCTTC. The encoded protein is CASSAGTTGHYGYTF. This chain links TRBV9 with TRBJ1-2, with 7 bases matching TRBD1. Unmatched junction bases numbered 8, after V lost 3 bases and J lost 3 bases. This CDR3 is 15 amino acids long. In germline, CDR1 is SGDLS, CDR2 YYNGEE.

The genes are TRBV18 and TRBJ1-5, with 9 bases matching TRBD1. With V trimmed by 5 bases and J by 2 bases, 4 bases remained unmatched. This CDR3 spans 15 amino acids. Germline CDR1 reads KGHSH; CDR2 reads LQKENI. CDR3 residues: CASSWTGEGNQPQHF. CDR3 nucleotide sequence: TGTGCCAGCTCATGGACAGGGGAAGGCAATCAGCCCCAGCATTTT. Complete variable domain (other parts from reference TRBV18 and TRBJ1-5): NAGVMQNPRHLVRRRGQEARLRCSPMKGHSHVYWYRQLPEEGLKFMVYLQKENIIDESGMPKERFSAEFPKEGPSILRIQQVVRGDSAAYFCASSWTGEGNQPQHFGDGTRLSIL.

The rearrangement links TRBV29-1 to TRBJ1-2; unclear D gene. The CDR3 is 14 residues long. V lost 4 bases and J 2 bases, leaving 14 bases between the germline ends. Germline CDR1 reads SQVTM; CDR2 reads ANQGSEA. The CDR3 DNA reads TGCAGCGTTGGGTCTAATGGTCGGAACTATGGCTACACCTTC. Protein: CSVGSNGRNYGYTF.

The chain couples TRBV27 to TRBJ2-7; TRBD1 agrees at 7 bases. The length of the CDR3 is 15 residues. The ends lost 5 bases at V and 3 bases at J; junction bases unmatched: 10. Germline values: CDR1 MNHEY, CDR2 SMNVEV (reference sequence). The CDR3 nucleotides are TGTGCCAGCAGTGATCCGGGACAGCGGATCTACGAGCAGTACTTC. It specifies CASSDPGQRIYEQYF.

The chain couples TRBV19 to TRBJ1-6; 9 nucleotides line up with TRBD1. The germline CDR1 and CDR2 sequences are LNHDA and SQIVND (reference sequence). The J segment lost 8 bases and the V segment lost 6 bases, leaving 8 bases of the junction unmatched. CDR3 length equals 15 residues. CDR3 sequence reads: CASRQTGGADSPLHF. DNA for the CDR3: TGTGCCAGTAGGCAAACAGGGGGCGCTGATTCACCCCTCCACTTT.

This clone was observed a handful of times. This chain connects TRBV15 to TRBJ1-5; D unclear. V gave up 8 bases and J gave up 0 bases, with 5 bases separating them. This CDR3 is built from 12 residues. CDR1 LNHNV and CDR2 YYDKDF come from the germline V gene (reference sequence). The CDR3 loop is CATRDSNQPQHF. CDR3 DNA sequence: TGTGCCACCCGGGATAGCAATCAGCCCCAGCATTTT.

As regards this clone: Distinct nucleotide sequences in the sample also encode this CDR3. The chain couples TRBV20-1 to TRBJ1-1; D remains unclear. Germline CDR1 DFQATT, CDR2 SNEGSKA (reference sequence). Trimming pared 5 bases from V and 3 bases from J, leaving 7 bases between. The CDR3 totals 11 residues. The CDR3 sequence: CSALGDTEAFF. CDR3 sequence (DNA): TGCAGTGCTCTCGGTGACACTGAAGCTTTCTTT.

This clone was observed once. The chain joins TRBV13 to TRBJ2-5; TRBD1 is a possible D gene (5 bases). Deletions cut 3 bases from V and 5 bases from J, with 10 bases between. Germline-derived CDR1 and CDR2 are PRHDT and FYEKMQ (reference sequence). The CDR3 runs to 13 residues. The CDR3 loop is CASSFDSAETQYF. The CDR3 nucleotides are TGTGCCAGCAGCTTTGACAGCGCCGAGACCCAGTACTTC.

The gene calls are TRBV24-1 and TRBJ1-1; TRBD1 aligns across 9 bases. The CDR3 runs to 13 residues. Germline lookup yields CDR1 KGHDR and CDR2 SFDVKD. V dropped 9 bases and J dropped 3; count of bases not matched to a gene: 4. The CDR3 nucleotides are TGTGCCACCGGACAGGGGAGCGACACTGAAGCTTTCTTT. This translates into CATGQGSDTEAFF.

The J gene is TRBJ2-6, the V gene TRBV9, with a possible D match to TRBD2 (5 bases). The V gene lost 2 bases and the J gene lost 8 bases, with 11 bases spanning the gap. The CDR3 has 14 residues. In germline, CDR1 is SGDLS, CDR2 YYNGEE. The CDR3: CASSVEGGSNVLTF. CDR3 DNA: TGTGCCAGCAGCGTTGAGGGCGGATCCAACGTCCTGACTTTC. Drawing the rest from reference TRBV9 and TRBJ2-6, the complete variable domain is DSGVTQTPKHLITATGQRVTLRCSPRSGDLSVYWYQQSLDQGLQFLIQYYNGEERAKGNILERFSAQQFPDLHSELNLSSLELGDSALYFCASSVEGGSNVLTFGAGSRLTVL.

This chain connects TRBV7-2 to TRBJ2-1, with TRBD2 identical over 10 bases. This CDR3 comprises 16 residues. The germline CDR1 and CDR2 sequences are SGHTA and FQGNSA. The V and J ends lost 5 bases and 5 bases, in that order; junction bases with no gene match: 9. The CDR3 DNA sequence: TGTGCCAGCAGCCCTCTAGCGGGAGCATCTAACAATGAGCAGTTCTTC. Its translation is CASSPLAGASNNEQFF.

This sequence joins TRBV30 and TRBJ1-2; perhaps TRBD1 as D (5 bases). The CDR3 length is 15 residues. Germline V CDR1 and CDR2: GTSNPN, SVGIG (reference sequence). Trimming cost V 2 bases and J 0 bases, with 13 bases left between them. CDR3 sequence (DNA): TGTGCCTGGAGTCGGGGGACGGCTACTAACTATGGCTACACCTTC. It codes for CAWSRGTATNYGYTF.

This rearrangement joins TRBV25-1 to TRBJ1-1; 7 bases agree with TRBD1. The CDR3 extends over 13 amino acids. With V trimmed by 5 bases and J by 3 bases, 3 bases remained unmatched. Germline loops: CDR1 MGHDK, CDR2 SYGVNS. CDR3 DNA: TGTGCCAGCAGTACAACAGGGGACACTGAAGCTTTCTTT. Protein product: CASSTTGDTEAFF.

The rearrangement joins TRBV29-1 to TRBJ2-3; 10 bases fit TRBD2. Germline V gene sequence: CDR1 SQVTM, CDR2 ANQGSEA. V trimming: 3 bases; J trimming: 0 bases; junction bases outside the gene matches: 6. This CDR3 spans 16 amino acids. CDR3 coding DNA: TGCAGCGTTGAGACTCTAGCGGGAGACAGCACAGATACGCAGTATTTT. Its protein is CSVETLAGDSTDTQYF.

The chain combines TRBV28 with TRBJ2-1; possible D gene TRBD1, 6 bases. Germline CDR1 MDHEN, CDR2 SYDVKM. CDR3 length: 17 amino acids. V was clipped by 3 bases and J by 0 bases, with 15 bases between them. CDR3 nucleotide sequence: TGTGCCAGCAGTTTGAATCAGGGGCCGAGCTCCTACAATGAGCAGTTCTTC. Translation: CASSLNQGPSSYNEQFF.

This clone was detected only once. The CDR3 reads CASSLGTVRSPLHF. Written as DNA, the CDR3 is TGTGCCAGCAGCCTTGGGACAGTACGGTCACCCCTCCACTTT. This chain connects TRBV5-6 to TRBJ1-6; 7 nucleotides line up with TRBD1. J was trimmed by 10 bases and V by 4 bases; bases with no gene match: 8. CDR1 and CDR2 (germline): SGHDT, YYEEEE. The CDR3 is 14 amino acids.

The rearrangement joins TRBV19 to TRBJ1-2; D not certain. V shed 6 bases and J shed 5 bases, with 22 bases lying between them. The CDR3 extends over 16 amino acids. Germline V gene lookup returns CDR1 LNHDA and CDR2 SQIVND (reference sequence). The DNA for the CDR3 is TGTGCCAGTAGCATACGACAATACGACGTAAGATATGGCTACACCTTC. Translated: CASSIRQYDVRYGYTF.

The rearrangement uses TRBV7-9 and TRBJ2-1; TRBD2 is a possible D gene (6 bases). V lost 1 base, J lost 0 bases, and 10 bases lay in between. The CDR3 is 16 amino acids. Germline lookup yields CDR1 SEHNR and CDR2 FQNEAQ (reference sequence). CDR3 DNA: TGTGCCAGCAGCTTAGGCCGGGGGAGCTCCTACAATGAGCAGTTCTTC. Translated: CASSLGRGSSYNEQFF.

This chain links TRBV14 with TRBJ1-1; the D gene is possibly TRBD1 (5 bases). This CDR3 comprises 12 residues. From germline, CDR1 is SGHDN and CDR2 FVKESK. V shed 3 bases and J shed 11 bases, with 13 bases lying between them. The CDR3 nucleotides read TGTGCCAGCAGCCATACGGGGGTGTTGGCTTTCTTT. Its translation is CASSHTGVLAFF. Supplemented by reference TRBV14 and TRBJ1-1, the full variable domain reads EAGVTQFPSHSVIEKGQTVTLRCDPISGHDNLYWYRRVMGKEIKFLLHFVKESKQDESGMPNNRFLAERTGGTYSTLKVQPAELEDSGVYFCASSHTGVLAFFGQGTRLTVV.

The CDR3 sequence is CASSLQANTEAFF. The CDR3 bases are TGTGCCAGCAGTTTACAAGCGAACACTGAAGCTTTCTTT. The J gene is TRBJ1-1, the V gene TRBV27; D uncertain. V lost 2 bases, J lost 1 base, and 5 bases lay in between. The CDR3 length is 13 residues. The germline gives CDR1 MNHEY, CDR2 SMNVEV (reference sequence).

The rearrangement joins TRBV3-1 (or the pseudogene TRBV3-2) to TRBJ2-1, with 8 nucleotides matching TRBD2. Trimming took 1 base from V and 8 from J; bases not matched to a gene: 7. CDR1 is LGHDT, CDR2 YNNKEL, per germline (reference sequence). This CDR3 is built from 15 residues. CDR3: CASSQVRTSSDEQFF. As DNA, the CDR3 is TGTGCCAGCAGCCAAGTCCGGACTAGCAGCGATGAGCAGTTCTTC.

This clone occurred a few times. The rearrangement uses TRBV5-1 and TRBJ1-1, with D uncertain. This CDR3 contains 14 residues. Trimming pared 0 bases from V and 0 bases from J, leaving 6 bases between. Germline V gene data show CDR1 as SGHRS and CDR2 as YFSETQ. The CDR3 reads CASSLGTVNTEAFF. In nucleotides, the CDR3 is TGCGCCAGCAGCTTGGGTACAGTGAACACTGAAGCTTTCTTT.

This chain uses TRBV12-3 or TRBV12-4 with TRBJ2-1; D is possibly TRBD2 (6 bases). Trimming pared 10 bases from V and 8 bases from J, leaving 18 bases between. The CDR3 has 13 amino acids. CDR3 sequence: CATGGASIDEQFF. CDR3 nucleotides: TGTGCCACCGGGGGAGCTAGCATCGATGAGCAGTTCTTC.

The chain uses TRBV4-2 and TRBJ2-3; 7 bases are a match to TRBD2. J gave up 4 bases and V 4 bases, and 14 bases lay outside the gene matches. Germline CDR1 reads LGHNA; CDR2 reads YNFKEQ. CDR3 length: 17 amino acids. Here the CDR3 reads CASSPTGGVALADTQYF. The CDR3 bases are TGTGCCAGCAGCCCCACGGGGGGAGTCGCCCTCGCAGATACGCAGTATTTT.

As to this clone: The same CDR3 arises from other DNA sequences in this sample as well. V and J are TRBV7-9 and TRBJ2-1; 7 bases match TRBD2. Germline V CDR1 and CDR2: SEHNR, FQNEAQ (reference sequence). The trim removed 4 bases at V and 8 bases at J, leaving 2 bases unmatched. The CDR3 loop spans 12 amino acids. For the CDR3, the DNA is TGTGCCAGCAGCTCCCGGGGGGATGAGCAGTTCTTC. It specifies CASSSRGDEQFF.

The J gene is TRBJ1-1, the V gene TRBV5-1, with D hard to call. CDR1 and CDR2 from the germline V gene are SGHRS and YFSETQ. This CDR3 is built from 15 residues. V was cut by 1 base and J by 1 base, with 11 bases left in between. Here the CDR3 DNA reads TGCGCCAGCAGCTTGCTATCCGTTACGAACACTGAAGCTTTCTTT. Amino acid sequence: CASSLLSVTNTEAFF.